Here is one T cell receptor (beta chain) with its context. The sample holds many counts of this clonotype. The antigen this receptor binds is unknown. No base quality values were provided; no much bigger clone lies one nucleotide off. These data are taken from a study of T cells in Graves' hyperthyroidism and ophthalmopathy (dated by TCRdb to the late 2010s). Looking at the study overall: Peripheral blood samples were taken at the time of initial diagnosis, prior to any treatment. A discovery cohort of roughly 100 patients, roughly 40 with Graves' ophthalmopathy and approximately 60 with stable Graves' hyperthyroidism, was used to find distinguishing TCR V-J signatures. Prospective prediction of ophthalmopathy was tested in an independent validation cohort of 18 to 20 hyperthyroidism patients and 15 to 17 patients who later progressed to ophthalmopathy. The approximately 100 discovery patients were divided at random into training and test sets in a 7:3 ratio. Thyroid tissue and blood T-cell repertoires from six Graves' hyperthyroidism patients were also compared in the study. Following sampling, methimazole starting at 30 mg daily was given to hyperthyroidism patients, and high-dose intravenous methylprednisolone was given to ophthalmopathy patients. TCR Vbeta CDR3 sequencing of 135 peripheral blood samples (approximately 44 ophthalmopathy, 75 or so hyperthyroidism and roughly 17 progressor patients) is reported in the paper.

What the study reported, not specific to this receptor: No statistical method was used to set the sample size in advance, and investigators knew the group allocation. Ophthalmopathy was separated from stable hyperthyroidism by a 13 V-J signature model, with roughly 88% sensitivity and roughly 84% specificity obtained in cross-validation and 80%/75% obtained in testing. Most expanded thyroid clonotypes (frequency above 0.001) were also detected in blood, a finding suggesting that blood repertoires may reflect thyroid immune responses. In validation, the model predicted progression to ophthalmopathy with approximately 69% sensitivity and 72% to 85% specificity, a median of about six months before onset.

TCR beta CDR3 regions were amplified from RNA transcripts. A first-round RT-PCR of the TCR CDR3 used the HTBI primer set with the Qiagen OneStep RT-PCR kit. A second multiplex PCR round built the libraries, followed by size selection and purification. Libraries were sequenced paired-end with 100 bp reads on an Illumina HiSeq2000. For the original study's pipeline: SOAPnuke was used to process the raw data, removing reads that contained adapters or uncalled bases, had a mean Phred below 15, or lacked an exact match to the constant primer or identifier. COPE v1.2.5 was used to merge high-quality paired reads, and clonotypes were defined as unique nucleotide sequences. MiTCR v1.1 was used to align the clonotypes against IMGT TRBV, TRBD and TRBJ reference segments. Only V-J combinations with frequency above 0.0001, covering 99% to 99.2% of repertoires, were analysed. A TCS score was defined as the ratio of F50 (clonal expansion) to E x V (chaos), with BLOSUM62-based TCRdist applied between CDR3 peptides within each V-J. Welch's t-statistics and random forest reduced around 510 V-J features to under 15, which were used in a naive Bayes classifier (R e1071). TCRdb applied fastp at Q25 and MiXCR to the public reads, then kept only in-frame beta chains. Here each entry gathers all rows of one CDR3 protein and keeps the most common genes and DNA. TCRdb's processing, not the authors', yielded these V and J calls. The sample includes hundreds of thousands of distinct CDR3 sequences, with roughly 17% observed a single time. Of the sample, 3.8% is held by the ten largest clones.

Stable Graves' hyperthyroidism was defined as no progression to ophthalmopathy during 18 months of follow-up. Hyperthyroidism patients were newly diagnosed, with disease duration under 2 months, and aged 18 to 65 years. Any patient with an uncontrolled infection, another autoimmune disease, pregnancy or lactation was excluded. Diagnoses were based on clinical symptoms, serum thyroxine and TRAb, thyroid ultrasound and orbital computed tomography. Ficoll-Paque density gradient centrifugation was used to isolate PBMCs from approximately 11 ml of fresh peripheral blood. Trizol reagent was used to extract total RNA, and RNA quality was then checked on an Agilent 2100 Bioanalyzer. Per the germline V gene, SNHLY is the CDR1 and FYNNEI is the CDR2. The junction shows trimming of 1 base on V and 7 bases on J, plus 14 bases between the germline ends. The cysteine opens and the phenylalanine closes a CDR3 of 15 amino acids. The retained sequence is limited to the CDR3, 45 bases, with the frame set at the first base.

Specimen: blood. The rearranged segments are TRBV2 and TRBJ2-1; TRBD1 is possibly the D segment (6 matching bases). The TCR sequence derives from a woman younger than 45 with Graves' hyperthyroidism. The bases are TGTGCCAGCAGTGAAGATTTAGGGGGTAAGAATGAGCAGTTCTTC. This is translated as CASSEDLGGKNEQFF.